This TCR beta chain was profiled in a study of cytomegalovirus exposure and HLA in healthy donors. Notes on the study in general: V segments that were indistinguishable, TRBV6-2 and TRBV6-3 among them, were omitted from analysis.

On this clone itself: Its specificity is unknown.

The PCR made use of 60 Vbeta and 13 Jbeta primers. Sequencing was performed with immunoSEQ multiplex PCR; in TCRdb, only in-frame clones are kept and a portion is missing. The repertoire includes around 210,000 clones, more than 75% of them detected once, and 0.24% sits in the top ten. The CDR3 contains 19 residues. V was pared by 0 bases and J by 0 bases, with 18 bases between. From germline, CDR1 is LGHNA and CDR2 YNFKEQ. The J gene is TRBJ2-1, the V gene TRBV4-2; a weak D match, TRBD1 (6 bases). This TCR was sampled from a girl aged 2-10 years in good health and CMV-seronegative. Material for sequencing was PBMCs. The CDR3 DNA follows: TGTGCCAGCAGCCAAGAGGGGGCTAAGTTCCGTAGCTCCTACAATGAGCAGTTCTTC. Translating it yields CASSQEGAKFRSSYNEQFF.